The 15 T cell receptor beta chains below all came from one sample that was sequenced in a study of identical twins. From the 5' RACE reads, TCRdb called clonotypes with MiXCR, one entry per CDR3 protein. The sample records 350,000 to 450,000 distinct CDR3 sequences, 18% being singletons. Sequencing input: naive T cells sorted from blood. The receptor set was obtained from a man aged 50-60 years in good health.

The chain employs TRBV6-2 or TRBV6-3 and TRBJ1-5, with 7 bases aligning to TRBD1. The germline V gene encodes CDR1 MNHEY and CDR2 SVGEGT. V was clipped by 8 bases and J by 0 bases; unmatched bases: 10. The CDR3 is made up of 16 amino acids. The CDR3, as DNA: TGTGCCAGCGAACCGGGACAGCGTTATAGCAATCAGCCCCAGCATTTT. This encodes CASEPGQRYSNQPQHF.

There are many counts of this clonotype. The gene calls are TRBV12-3 or TRBV12-4 and TRBJ2-7, with 9 bases matching TRBD1. V trimming: 5 bases; J trimming: 1 base; junction bases outside the gene matches: 6. The CDR3 consists of 15 residues. The CDR3 DNA reads TGTGCCAGCAGTACGGGACAGGGCAGGTCCTACGAGCAGTACTTC. Translated, it gives CASSTGQGRSYEQYF.

This chain connects TRBV6-5 to TRBJ2-1; maybe TRBD1 (5 bases). V dropped 0 bases and J dropped 6 bases, with 9 bases sitting between them. The germline gives CDR1 MNHEY, CDR2 SVGAGI. This CDR3 has 14 amino acids. The CDR3 region is CASSYSGQGNEQFF. Here the CDR3 DNA reads TGTGCCAGCAGTTACTCAGGACAAGGCAATGAGCAGTTCTTC.

The rearrangement links TRBV7-9 to TRBJ2-3; unclear D gene. Per the germline V gene, CDR1 is SEHNR and CDR2 is FQNEAQ (reference sequence). The CDR3 contains 12 residues. Trimming took off 5 bases at V and 4 bases at J, with 7 bases between the two ends. For the CDR3, the DNA is TGTGCCAGCAGCCCGGTCTCAGATACGCAGTATTTT. Protein product: CASSPVSDTQYF.

This clonotype was detected ten times or more. The V and J genes are TRBV24-1 and TRBJ1-2, with 10 bases lining up with TRBD1. The germline CDR1 and CDR2 sequences are KGHDR and SFDVKD. The CDR3 has 15 residues. The trim removed 3 bases at V and 8 bases at J, leaving 8 bases unmatched. This CDR3 reads CATSDARQGAWGYTF. DNA of the CDR3: TGTGCCACCAGTGATGCCCGACAGGGGGCTTGGGGCTACACCTTC.

This clonotype was counted a few times. The chain carries TRBV5-1 and TRBJ2-5, with 7 bases matching TRBD2. The CDR3 length is 15 residues. Germline V CDR1 and CDR2: SGHRS, YFSETQ. V dropped 3 bases and J dropped 4; count of bases not matched to a gene: 9. The CDR3 loop reads CASSSTGLGRETQYF. DNA for the CDR3: TGCGCCAGCAGCTCGACCGGACTAGGGAGAGAGACCCAGTACTTC.

This clonotype was seen repeatedly, ten times or more. The J gene is TRBJ2-5, the V gene TRBV27; TRBD2 is a possible D gene (5 bases). The CDR3 spans 15 residues. V lost 5 bases to trimming and J lost 5 bases, with 18 bases between them. The V gene's germline CDR1 is MNHEY and CDR2 SMNVEV (reference sequence). The CDR3 sequence: CASSGVRSRTETQYF. CDR3 in DNA: TGTGCCAGCAGTGGTGTCAGGAGTCGGACTGAGACCCAGTACTTC.

This clonotype turned up a few times. Without the conserved terminal phenylalanine or tryptophan, this CDR3 likely stems from a read error. The chain joins TRBV4-3 to TRBJ2-1; D might be TRBD1 or TRBD2, each matching 5 bases. V lost 4 bases to trimming and J lost 9 bases, with 16 bases between them. From germline, CDR1 is LGHNA and CDR2 YSLEER. There are 14 residues in the CDR3. DNA of the CDR3: TGCGCCAGCAGCCGATACCCAGATGGGGGTGAGCAGTTCTGC. Translation gives CASSRYPDGGEQFC.

The rearrangement joins TRBV19 to TRBJ2-1; D gene unclear. Trimming shortened V by 3 bases and J by 3 bases, and 15 bases separated the two germline ends. Germline V gene lookup returns CDR1 LNHDA and CDR2 SQIVND (reference sequence). The length of the CDR3 is 16 residues. This chain's CDR3 is CASSIWKRAFYNEQFF. DNA for the CDR3: TGTGCCAGTAGTATCTGGAAAAGGGCTTTCTACAATGAGCAGTTCTTC.

This clonotype was seen ten or more times. The chain recombines TRBV12-3 or TRBV12-4 with TRBJ2-7, with a possible D match to TRBD1 (5 bases). There are 13 residues in the CDR3. Trimming took 5 bases from V and 3 from J, leaving 11 bases between them. The CDR3 is CASSLPGYYEQYF. CDR3 sequence (DNA): TGTGCCAGCAGTCTCCCAGGGTACTACGAGCAGTACTTC.

This clonotype occurred a few times. V is TRBV20-1 and J is TRBJ1-1; D not certain. Germline lookup yields CDR1 DFQATT and CDR2 SNEGSKA (reference sequence). Trimming removed 2 bases from V and 1 base from J, with 11 bases in between. CDR3 length: 14 amino acids. The CDR3 nucleotides are TGCAGTGCTAGAATGGCCCGACGGAACACTGAAGCTTTCTTT. Its translation: CSARMARRNTEAFF.

This clonotype was observed a handful of times. The rearrangement uses TRBV4-2 and TRBJ1-1, with no clear D. Germline CDR1 and CDR2: LGHNA and YNFKEQ. The V end lost 0 bases, the J end lost 0 bases, and 14 bases lay between the germline ends. The CDR3 sequence is 17 residues long. The CDR3: CASSQDVGRLMNTEAFF. CDR3 DNA: TGTGCCAGCAGCCAAGATGTAGGCAGATTAATGAACACTGAAGCTTTCTTT.

The sample holds many counts of this clonotype. The chain uses TRBV20-1 and TRBJ2-3, with D perhaps assigned TRBD1 or TRBD2 (5 bases each). The CDR3 is 13 amino acids. The germline V gene encodes CDR1 DFQATT and CDR2 SNEGSKA (reference sequence). Trimming cost V 6 bases and J 2 bases, with 12 bases left between them. The CDR3 DNA follows: TGCAGTGCAAAGGGACCGATCACAGATACGCAGTATTTT. Residues: CSAKGPITDTQYF.

This chain uses TRBV9 with TRBJ2-5; tentative D call: TRBD1 (5 bases). The CDR3 is made up of 15 amino acids. V was cut by 7 bases and J by 5 bases, with 21 bases left in between. Germline V gene data show CDR1 as SGDLS and CDR2 as YYNGEE. The CDR3 here is CASSPNQQGAETQYF. The CDR3 coding sequence is TGTGCCAGCTCACCGAATCAGCAGGGCGCGGAGACCCAGTACTTC.

V gene TRBV10-3 combines with J gene TRBJ2-3, with 7 positions matching TRBD2. The CDR3 covers 15 residues. V lost 0 bases to trimming and J lost 4 bases; unmatched junction nucleotides: 4. Germline loops: CDR1 ENHRY, CDR2 SYGVKD. CDR3 nucleotides: TGTGCCATCAGTGAGTCCGGGGGGAGCGCAGATACGCAGTATTTT. Its translation: CAISESGGSADTQYF.